This T cell receptor beta chain was identified in a study of blood T cell repertoires in COVID-19. Study-wide background: The United States, Italy and Spain supplied acute and convalescent COVID-19 samples.

Methods used by the authors: The authors estimated nucleated cell counts from reference gene primer amplification. Measured with immunoSEQ multiplex PCR; TCRdb has only the in-frame clones, and not every one. For V, J and clone size, that table is used; D and trimming come from the DNA. Counted here are roughly 260,000 clones, approximately 91% occurring once; the ten biggest clones make up 2% to 3%. The length of the CDR3 is 15 residues. The germline CDR1 and CDR2 sequences are MNHEY and SMNVEV (reference sequence). Trimming cost V 6 bases and J 1 base, with 14 bases left between them. Seattle patients were enrolled while actively infected and followed longitudinally.

V usage is TRBV27 and J usage is TRBJ2-3, with a tentative D call TRBD1 (5 bases). This receptor was taken from a person between 18 and 35 years old with COVID-19, enrolled during active disease. Sequenced material: peripheral blood. CDR3 sequence (DNA): TGTGCCAGCAGATCAGGGTCGGACGGCACAGATACGCAGTATTTT. It translates to CASRSGSDGTDTQYF.